The 30 T cell receptor beta chains in this list originate from one sample, sequenced in a study of blood T cells in healthy people across ages. A second PCR of about 7 to 11 cycles used a sample-barcoded 5' primer and a J-beta primer mix. TCRdb re-analysed the 5' RACE reads in MiXCR, keeping a single row per CDR3 protein. The data contain 1 million or so distinct CDR3 sequences, under 55% of them seen just once; the ten biggest clones take up 18%. Input material: blood. The receptor source for this set is a woman aged 55-69 years in good health.

The chain is built from TRBV20-1 and TRBJ2-1; tentatively, D is TRBD1 or TRBD2 (5 bases each). Germline V gives CDR1 DFQATT, CDR2 SNEGSKA (reference sequence). The CDR3 runs to 15 residues. V lost 6 bases and J lost 2, with 17 bases in between. The chain's CDR3 is CSAGRVGIPYNEQFF. In DNA, the CDR3 is TGCAGTGCGGGGCGGGTGGGTATCCCCTACAATGAGCAGTTCTTC.

The chain couples TRBV11-2 to TRBJ2-3; D call uncertain. CDR3 length: 13 amino acids. In germline, CDR1 is SGHAT, CDR2 FQNNGV. V dropped 2 bases and J dropped 4 bases, with 7 bases sitting between them. CDR3 sequence reads: CASSLRDADTQYF. In DNA, the CDR3 is TGTGCCAGCAGCTTAAGAGACGCAGATACGCAGTATTTT.

This clonotype was counted between two and nine times. This rearrangement joins TRBV18 to TRBJ2-1; 8 bases fit TRBD1. The CDR3 has 14 amino acids. The trim removed 5 bases at V and 6 bases at J, leaving 6 bases unmatched. Looked up from germline, CDR1 is KGHSH and CDR2 is LQKENI. CDR3: CASSTGGRSNEQFF. CDR3 DNA: TGTGCCAGCTCAACAGGGGGTAGAAGCAATGAGCAGTTCTTC.

There are a few counts of this clonotype. The rearrangement joins TRBV6-2 or TRBV6-3 to TRBJ2-7; the D gene is possibly TRBD1 (5 bases). The CDR3 extends over 14 amino acids. Between the trimmed V and J ends, which lost 2 bases and 5 bases, there was a span of 13 bases. Germline CDR1 is MNHEY and CDR2 is SVGEGT. The CDR3 protein is CASSYPGKVNEQYF. As DNA, the CDR3 is TGTGCCAGCAGTTACCCAGGGAAGGTAAACGAGCAGTACTTC.

This clonotype turned up a few times. The chain recombines TRBV3-1 with TRBJ2-1; perhaps TRBD2 as D (5 bases). Trimming left V 6 bases short and J 7 bases short, with 10 bases between. The germline CDR1 and CDR2 sequences are LGHDT and YNNKEL (reference sequence). This CDR3 region has 12 residues. CDR3 nucleotides: TGTGCCAGCAGTCAACTAGGGAATGAGCAGTTCTTC. Amino acid sequence: CASSQLGNEQFF.

This clonotype was picked up many times. This chain links TRBV20-1 with TRBJ2-1; TRBD2 matches 14 bases. Germline V lookup: CDR1 DFQATT, CDR2 SNEGSKA (reference sequence). The CDR3 has 17 residues. The V gene end was trimmed by 4 bases and the J gene end by 3 bases; junction bases not matched to a gene: 8. CDR3 coding DNA: TGCAGTGCTAAAGGCCGACTAGCGGGAGGGTACTACAATGAGCAGTTCTTC. Its translation: CSAKGRLAGGYYNEQFF.

The chain combines TRBV3-1 with TRBJ2-3; weak D call: TRBD2 (5 bases). The CDR3 extends over 15 amino acids. Trimming took off 4 bases at V and 0 bases at J, with 11 bases between the two ends. Germline V gene sequence: CDR1 LGHDT, CDR2 YNNKEL (reference sequence). The CDR3 nucleotides read TGTGCCAGCAGCCCGCAAGCGGTTAGCACAGATACGCAGTATTTT. Translation gives CASSPQAVSTDTQYF.

This chain connects TRBV29-1 to TRBJ2-5, with D hard to call. The germline V gene encodes CDR1 SQVTM and CDR2 ANQGSEA. Between the trimmed V and J ends, which lost 3 bases and 2 bases, there was a span of 7 bases. This CDR3 has 12 amino acids. The CDR3 region is CSVETNQETQYF. Written as DNA, the CDR3 is TGCAGCGTTGAGACAAATCAAGAGACCCAGTACTTC.

In its sample, this clonotype was seen a few times. The chain joins TRBV27 to TRBJ2-5; TRBD2 matches at 8 bases. The CDR3 runs 14 residues. Germline CDR1 MNHEY, CDR2 SMNVEV (reference sequence). V lost 3 bases and J lost 4; bases outside the gene matches: 4. The CDR3 DNA is TGTGCCAGCAGTTTGTCAGCGGGAGCAGAGACCCAGTACTTC. Its protein is CASSLSAGAETQYF.

The CDR3 bases are TGTGCCAGCAGCCATCCTCCGGGAGGGCCGTATGAGCAGTTCTTC. Amino acid sequence: CASSHPPGGPYEQFF. This rearrangement joins TRBV5-6 to TRBJ2-1; the match to TRBD2 covers 8 bases. The CDR3 totals 15 residues. V dropped 4 bases and J dropped 8; count of bases not matched to a gene: 11. Germline CDR1 reads SGHDT; CDR2 reads YYEEEE.

The table lists this clonotype with a few counts. The CDR3 loop is CASSVDGGSYEQYF. The CDR3 DNA sequence: TGTGCCAGCAGCGTAGATGGAGGATCCTACGAGCAGTACTTC. The gene calls are TRBV9 and TRBJ2-7; the D gene is possibly TRBD2 (5 bases). Trimming cost V 0 bases and J 1 base, with 8 bases left between them. Germline CDR1 is SGDLS and CDR2 is YYNGEE. The CDR3 consists of 14 residues. The full variable domain, completed using reference TRBV9 and TRBJ2-7, is DSGVTQTPKHLITATGQRVTLRCSPRSGDLSVYWYQQSLDQGLQFLIQYYNGEERAKGNILERFSAQQFPDLHSELNLSSLELGDSALYFCASSVDGGSYEQYFGPGTRLTVT.

V and J are TRBV28 and TRBJ1-4; D unresolved. The CDR3 sequence is 14 residues long. Per germline, CDR1 MDHEN and CDR2 SYDVKM. Trimming left V 6 bases short and J 7 bases short, with 15 bases between. DNA for the CDR3: TGTGCCAGCAGCCCAAATGAGGGTGGTGAAAAACTGTTTTTT. This sequence encodes CASSPNEGGEKLFF.

The CDR3 DNA follows: TGTGCCATCAGTGAGTCGAGTAGAAAGAGCTCCTACAATGAGCAGTACTTC. This gives the protein CAISESSRKSSYNEQYF. The V and J genes are TRBV10-3 and TRBJ2-1; no definite D call. The closer fit of TRBJ2-7 to the DNA end suggests the J call may be wrong. The V gene's germline CDR1 is ENHRY and CDR2 SYGVKD. The CDR3 extends over 17 amino acids.

This clonotype was seen a handful of times. The chain recombines TRBV27 with TRBJ2-1; D unresolved. Germline loops: CDR1 MNHEY, CDR2 SMNVEV (reference sequence). V was clipped by 7 bases and J by 6 bases, with 7 bases between them. The CDR3 is 11 residues long. CDR3 region: CASTTLNEQFF. The CDR3 DNA reads as TGTGCCAGCACCACCCTCAATGAGCAGTTCTTC.

This clonotype has just a few counts. The chain joins TRBV5-1 to TRBJ2-1; the D is unclear. The CDR3 has 15 amino acids. Trimming removed 0 bases from V and 3 bases from J, with 10 bases in between. From germline, CDR1 is SGHRS and CDR2 YFSETQ. CDR3 DNA sequence: TGCGCCAGCAGCTTGGCTCTAGTTCGCTACAATGAGCAGTTCTTC. Encoded protein: CASSLALVRYNEQFF.

The gene calls are TRBV25-1 and TRBJ2-2; D is unresolved. The CDR3 spans 12 residues. From germline, CDR1 is MGHDK and CDR2 SYGVNS. The V end was cut by 1 base, the J end by 7 bases, with 4 bases between. The CDR3 protein is CASSESGGELFF. The CDR3 DNA is TGTGCCAGCAGTGAATCGGGCGGGGAGCTGTTTTTT.

The chain links TRBV9 to TRBJ2-1; 8 nucleotides agree with TRBD2. This CDR3 region has 16 residues. Germline loops: CDR1 SGDLS, CDR2 YYNGEE. V shed 2 bases, J shed 0 bases, and the junction held 4 bases outside the gene matches. The CDR3 DNA reads TGTGCCAGCAGCGTCACCGGGACTAGCTCCTACAATGAGCAGTTCTTC. This encodes CASSVTGTSSYNEQFF.

This clonotype was found a few times. This chain links TRBV6-2 or TRBV6-3 with TRBJ2-7, with 11 nucleotides matching TRBD2. V lost 6 bases, J lost 4 bases, and 8 bases stayed unmatched. This CDR3 is built from 15 residues. Germline values: CDR1 MNHEY, CDR2 SVGEGT. The CDR3 DNA is TGTGCCAGCAGCCAACTAGCGGGAGTTTCTTACGAGCAGTACTTC. Encoded protein: CASSQLAGVSYEQYF.

J is TRBJ2-1 and V is TRBV20-1; possibly TRBD1 for D (6 bases). Germline CDR1 is DFQATT and CDR2 is SNEGSKA (reference sequence). The CDR3 has 14 amino acids. V lost 3 bases, J lost 6 bases, and 15 bases lay in between. This CDR3 is CSASRQGSGNEQFF. The CDR3, as DNA: TGCAGTGCTAGCCGGCAGGGGAGCGGCAATGAGCAGTTCTTC.

The table lists this clonotype with a few counts. The chain's CDR3 is CASSETKSATAQYF. CDR3 DNA sequence: TGCGCCAGCAGTGAGACGAAGTCCGCGACGGCCCAGTACTTC. The chain uses TRBV10-1 and TRBJ2-7; D remains unclear. Germline V lookup: CDR1 WNHNN, CDR2 SYGVQD (reference sequence). V lost 2 bases and J lost 10, with 18 bases in between. There are 14 residues in the CDR3.

This clonotype was observed at least ten times. This sequence joins TRBV27 and TRBJ1-1; possible D gene TRBD1, 6 bases. V was clipped by 4 bases and J by 1 base, with 10 bases between them. Germline V gene sequence: CDR1 MNHEY, CDR2 SMNVEV (reference sequence). This CDR3 is 14 amino acids long. CDR3 DNA: TGTGCCAGCAGTTACAGGGCTGGGAACACTGAAGCTTTCTTT. It is translated as CASSYRAGNTEAFF.

V and J are TRBV27 and TRBJ2-1, with 8 positions matching TRBD1. With V trimmed by 4 bases and J by 6 bases, 5 bases remained unmatched. The CDR3 totals 14 residues. In germline, CDR1 is MNHEY, CDR2 SMNVEV (reference sequence). The CDR3 here is CASSSGQGINEQFF. CDR3 bases: TGTGCCAGCAGTTCAGGACAGGGTATCAATGAGCAGTTCTTC.

This clonotype has a handful of counts. The V call is TRBV20-1, the J call TRBJ1-2; TRBD1 matches at 11 bases. J lost 4 bases, V lost 5 bases, and 18 bases had no gene match. From germline, CDR1 is DFQATT and CDR2 SNEGSKA (reference sequence). The CDR3 covers 18 residues. CDR3 sequence (DNA): TGCAGTGCTTACCCCCGGGAAGGACAGGGGGCCGGTATCTATGGCTACACCTTC. Translation gives CSAYPREGQGAGIYGYTF.

Points on this clonotype: Sequence at one end of the junction differs from germline and may be a read error. The chain recombines TRBV29-1 with TRBJ1-2, with 7 bases fitting TRBD1. The length of the CDR3 is 14 residues. Looked up from germline, CDR1 is SQVTM and CDR2 is ANQGSEA. CDR3 sequence reads: CGVEEGAWDYGYTF. The CDR3 coding sequence is TGCGGCGTTGAGGAGGGGGCGTGGGACTATGGCTACACCTTC.

This chain connects TRBV18 to TRBJ2-4; TRBD1 matches 8 bases. The DNA end lines up better with TRBJ2-7; the J call may be wrong. Germline-derived CDR1 and CDR2 are KGHSH and LQKENI. This CDR3 is 14 amino acids long. In DNA form, the CDR3 reads TGTGCCAGCTCACAATACGGACAGGGATCCGAGCAGTACTTC. Translating it yields CASSQYGQGSEQYF.

A few counts support this clonotype. At one end the junction does not follow the germline gene, possibly because of a read error. The chain employs TRBV5-1 and TRBJ2-1; D perhaps matches TRBD1 (6 bases). The CDR3 loop spans 16 amino acids. Per the germline V gene, CDR1 is SGHRS and CDR2 is YFSETQ. CDR3 in amino acids: CASSLGAADPYNEQFF. As DNA, the CDR3 is TGCGCCAGCAGTTTGGGGGCGGCTGACCCCTACAATGAGCAGTTCTTC. Full variable domain (rest looked up from reference TRBV5-1 and TRBJ2-1): KAGVTQTPRYLIKTRGQQVTLSCSPISGHRSVSWYQQTPGQGLQFLFEYFSETQRNKGNFPGRFSGRQFSNSRSEMNVSTLELGDSALYLCASSLGAADPYNEQFFGPGTRLTVL.

The rearrangement links TRBV28 to TRBJ1-2, with a tentative D call TRBD1 (5 bases). Deletions cut 1 base from V and 6 bases from J, with 12 bases between. CDR1 is MDHEN, CDR2 SYDVKM, per germline. The CDR3 contains 14 residues. CDR3 in amino acids: CASSLFARVDGYTF. The CDR3 region has the DNA TGTGCCAGCAGTTTATTCGCCAGGGTGGATGGCTACACCTTC.

This rearrangement joins TRBV6-1 to TRBJ1-1; D call uncertain. V lost 6 bases and J 1 base, leaving 9 bases between the germline ends. CDR3 length: 13 residues. Per the germline V gene, CDR1 is MNHNS and CDR2 is SASEGT. CDR3 in amino acids: CASRPVGNTEAFF. CDR3 in DNA: TGTGCCAGCAGGCCGGTCGGGAACACTGAAGCTTTCTTT.

This sequence joins TRBV7-2 and TRBJ1-6; 7 positions match TRBD1. The CDR3 is 14 amino acids. CDR1 is SGHTA and CDR2 is FQGNSA in the germline V gene. V lost 5 bases and J lost 5; bases outside the gene matches: 3. CDR3 DNA sequence: TGTGCCAGCAGCCCACAGGGGCATAATTCACCCCTCCACTTT. Residues: CASSPQGHNSPLHF.

The chain couples TRBV29-1 to TRBJ2-3, with D unresolved. This CDR3 is 11 amino acids long. V lost 3 bases to trimming and J lost 4 bases, with 5 bases between them. Germline CDR1 is SQVTM and CDR2 is ANQGSEA. DNA for the CDR3: TGCAGCGTTGAGAACCCAGATACGCAGTATTTT. Translation: CSVENPDTQYF.